This TCR beta chain derives from a study of blood T cell repertoires in COVID-19. Germline CDR1 and CDR2: LNHNV and YYDKDF (reference sequence). Deletions cut 0 bases from V and 0 bases from J, with 14 bases between. CDR3 size: 18 residues. Sequencing used immunoSEQ multiplex PCR; TCRdb keeps in-frame clones, though not all of them. Among 100,000 to 150,000 clones listed, more than 75% were seen once. Input material: peripheral blood. The chain couples TRBV15 to TRBJ1-4; D is undetermined. The TCR originated in a woman aged 55-69 years with acute or convalescent COVID-19. CDR3 protein: CATSRDKSSRATNEKLFF. The DNA of the CDR3 is TGTGCCACCAGCAGAGATAAAAGCTCCCGTGCAACTAATGAAAAACTGTTTTTT.